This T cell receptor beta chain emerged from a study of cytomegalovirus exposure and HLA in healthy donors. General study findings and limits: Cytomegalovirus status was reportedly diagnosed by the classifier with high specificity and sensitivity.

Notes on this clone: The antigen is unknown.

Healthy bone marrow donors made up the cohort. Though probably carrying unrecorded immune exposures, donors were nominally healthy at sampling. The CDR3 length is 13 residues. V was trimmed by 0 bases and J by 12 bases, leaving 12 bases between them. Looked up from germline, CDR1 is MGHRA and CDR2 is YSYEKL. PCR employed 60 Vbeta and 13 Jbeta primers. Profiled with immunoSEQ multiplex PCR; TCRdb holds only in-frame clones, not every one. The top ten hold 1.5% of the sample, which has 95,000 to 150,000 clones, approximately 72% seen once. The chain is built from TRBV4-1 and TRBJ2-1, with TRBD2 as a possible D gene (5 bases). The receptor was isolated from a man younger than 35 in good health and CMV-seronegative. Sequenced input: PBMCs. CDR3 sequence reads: CASSQDIRDGQFF. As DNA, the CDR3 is TGCGCCAGCAGCCAAGATATCCGGGATGGGCAGTTCTTC.